These 10 T cell receptor beta chains came from one sample sequenced in a study of radiation and T cells in renal cell carcinoma. Treatment described: treatment-naive control, cytoreductive nephrectomy. The repertoire was sequenced with immunoSEQ multiplex PCR; TCRdb's copy has only in-frame clones and lacks some. The table includes about 25,000 clones, 55% to 75% detected once. This material consisted of tumor tissue, taken from a patient whose treatment was nephrectomy without radiotherapy. The receptors derive from a man aged 40-50 years with renal cell carcinoma.

V is TRBV29-1 and J is TRBJ2-1; 13 positions agree with TRBD2. This CDR3 is 15 amino acids long. V trimming: 8 bases; J trimming: 8 bases; junction bases outside the gene matches: 12. Germline assignment: CDR1 SQVTM and CDR2 ANQGSEA. In DNA, the CDR3 is TGCAGCTTACGACTAGCGGGGGGCCCTAGGGATGAGCAGTTCTTC. Translation gives CSLRLAGGPRDEQFF.

The rearrangement uses TRBV7-9 and TRBJ1-1; 7 bases are shared with TRBD1. Unmatched junction bases numbered 1, after V lost 1 base and J lost 5 bases. CDR3 length equals 13 residues. The germline gives CDR1 SEHNR, CDR2 FQNEAQ (reference sequence). The CDR3 DNA sequence: TGTGCCAGCAGCTTAGTACAGGGGACTGAAGCTTTCTTT. It encodes CASSLVQGTEAFF. Looking up the rest from reference TRBV7-9 and TRBJ1-1 gives the full variable domain: DTGVSQNPRHKITKRGQNVTFRCDPISEHNRLYWYRQTLGQGPEFLTYFQNEAQLEKSRLLSDRFSAERPKGSFSTLEIQRTEQGDSAMYLCASSLVQGTEAFFGQGTRLTVV.

This clone has just one count. The chain links TRBV25-1 to TRBJ2-1; unclear D gene. In germline, CDR1 is MGHDK, CDR2 SYGVNS. The CDR3 consists of 13 residues. Trimming removed 2 bases at V and 2 bases at J, with 4 bases between. CDR3 residues: CASSEGAYNEQFF. CDR3 coding DNA: TGTGCCAGCAGTGAAGGGGCCTACAATGAGCAGTTCTTC. Complete variable domain (other parts from reference TRBV25-1 and TRBJ2-1): EADIYQTPRYLVIGTGKKITLECSQTMGHDKMYWYQQDPGMELHLIHYSYGVNSTEKGDLSSESTVSRIRTEHFPLTLESARPSHTSQYLCASSEGAYNEQFFGPGTRLTVL.

The J gene is TRBJ2-1, the V gene TRBV19; 7 positions agree with TRBD1. The trim removed 3 bases at V and 6 bases at J, leaving 8 bases unmatched. CDR1 and CDR2 (germline): LNHDA, SQIVND (reference sequence). The CDR3 totals 15 residues. The CDR3 DNA is TGTGCCAGTAGTATCACACAGGGGAAGGGCAATGAGCAGTTCTTC. Translated: CASSITQGKGNEQFF.

This sequence joins TRBV11-2 and TRBJ2-5; a possible D gene is TRBD1 (5 bases). The CDR3 is 14 residues long. Trimming pared 4 bases from V and 2 bases from J, leaving 11 bases between. CDR1 SGHAT and CDR2 FQNNGV come from the germline V gene. CDR3 coding DNA: TGTGCCAGCAGCTATGGGCAGGGACAAGAGACCCAGTACTTC. This encodes CASSYGQGQETQYF.

The rearrangement links TRBV10-3 to TRBJ2-5; D is uncertain. The CDR3 extends over 13 amino acids. Trimming cost V 2 bases and J 5 bases, with 9 bases left between them. Germline V gives CDR1 ENHRY, CDR2 SYGVKD. CDR3 coding DNA: TGTGCCATCAGTGAGAGTCTCGGGGAGACCCAGTACTTC. This sequence encodes CAISESLGETQYF.

This clone was seen only a few times. The V and J genes are TRBV5-4 and TRBJ2-5, with a weak D call TRBD2 (6 bases). The V end lost 4 bases, the J end lost 5 bases, and 21 bases lay between the germline ends. The CDR3 runs to 16 residues. Germline loops: CDR1 SGHNT, CDR2 YYREEE (reference sequence). DNA of the CDR3: TGTGCCAGCAGCCTTAGGGACTCGGGGACGTGGGAGACCCAGTACTTC. Encoded protein: CASSLRDSGTWETQYF.

CDR3 sequence (DNA): TGTGCCAGTAGTAAGGGGACAGAGAATTCACCCCTCCACTTT. Amino acid sequence: CASSKGTENSPLHF. The rearrangement links TRBV19 to TRBJ1-6, with 7 bases fitting TRBD1. Per germline, CDR1 LNHDA and CDR2 SQIVND (reference sequence). V dropped 4 bases and J dropped 7; count of bases not matched to a gene: 4. CDR3 length: 14 residues.

By share of the sample, this clone is medium-sized. The rearrangement joins TRBV5-1 to TRBJ1-1, with D perhaps matching TRBD1 (6 bases). CDR1 is SGHRS, CDR2 YFSETQ, per germline. CDR3 length equals 14 residues. The germline V and J ends were trimmed by 4 bases and 1 base, with 11 bases remaining between them. Written as DNA, the CDR3 is TGCGCCAGCAGCCTAACAGGGACGAACACTGAAGCTTTCTTT. Amino acid sequence: CASSLTGTNTEAFF.

The chain has TRBV4-3 and TRBJ2-2, with unresolved D. This CDR3 spans 16 amino acids. The germline gives CDR1 LGHNA, CDR2 YSLEER. V was pared by 1 base and J by 4 bases, with 13 bases between. In DNA, the CDR3 is TGCGCCAGCAGCCAAGTTCAGATGCAGGCCACCGGGGAGCTGTTTTTT. This codes for CASSQVQMQATGELFF.